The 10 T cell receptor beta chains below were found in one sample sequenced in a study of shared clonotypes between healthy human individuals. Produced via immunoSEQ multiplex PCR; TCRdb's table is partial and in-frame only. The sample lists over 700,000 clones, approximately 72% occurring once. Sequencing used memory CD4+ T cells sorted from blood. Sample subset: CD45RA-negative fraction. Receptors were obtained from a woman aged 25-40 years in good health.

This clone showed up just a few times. The CDR3 reads CASSLDPPGSGETQYF. CDR3 bases: TGTGCCAGCAGCTTAGATCCTCCAGGGTCGGGAGAGACCCAGTACTTC. The rearrangement uses TRBV11-2 and TRBJ2-5, with a weak D call TRBD1 (5 bases). Germline-derived CDR1 and CDR2 are SGHAT and FQNNGV. The CDR3 is made up of 16 amino acids. V was cut by 0 bases and J by 4 bases, with 15 bases left in between.

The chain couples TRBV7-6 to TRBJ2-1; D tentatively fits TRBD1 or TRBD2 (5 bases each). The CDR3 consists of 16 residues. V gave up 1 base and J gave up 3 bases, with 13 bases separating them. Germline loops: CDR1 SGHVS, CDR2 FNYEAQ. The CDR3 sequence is CASSLGAGTYYNEQFF. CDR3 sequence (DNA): TGTGCCAGCAGCTTAGGCGCCGGGACCTACTACAATGAGCAGTTCTTC.

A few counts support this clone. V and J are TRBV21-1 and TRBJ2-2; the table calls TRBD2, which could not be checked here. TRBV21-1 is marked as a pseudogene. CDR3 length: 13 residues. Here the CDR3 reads CASSFYATGELFF. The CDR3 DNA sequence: TGTGCCAGCAGCTTCTACGCGACCGGGGAGCTGTTTTTT.

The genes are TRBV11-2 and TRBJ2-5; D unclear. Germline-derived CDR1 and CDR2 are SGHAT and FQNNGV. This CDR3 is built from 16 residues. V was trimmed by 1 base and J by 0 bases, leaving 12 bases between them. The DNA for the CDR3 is TGTGCCAGCAGCTTAGTTGGCGGCTCAAACCAAGAGACCCAGTACTTC. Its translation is CASSLVGGSNQETQYF.

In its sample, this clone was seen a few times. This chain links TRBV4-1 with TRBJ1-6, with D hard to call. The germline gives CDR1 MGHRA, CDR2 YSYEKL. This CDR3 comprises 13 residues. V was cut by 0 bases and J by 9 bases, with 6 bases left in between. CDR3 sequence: CASSQESGSPLHF. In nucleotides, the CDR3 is TGCGCCAGCAGCCAAGAGAGTGGTTCACCCCTCCACTTT.

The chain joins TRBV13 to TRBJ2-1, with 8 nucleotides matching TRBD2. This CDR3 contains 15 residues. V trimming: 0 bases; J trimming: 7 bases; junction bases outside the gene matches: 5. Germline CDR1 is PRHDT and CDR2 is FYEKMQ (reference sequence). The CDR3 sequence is CASSLGSAGENEQFF. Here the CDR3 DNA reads TGTGCCAGCAGCTTAGGTTCAGCGGGAGAGAATGAGCAGTTCTTC.

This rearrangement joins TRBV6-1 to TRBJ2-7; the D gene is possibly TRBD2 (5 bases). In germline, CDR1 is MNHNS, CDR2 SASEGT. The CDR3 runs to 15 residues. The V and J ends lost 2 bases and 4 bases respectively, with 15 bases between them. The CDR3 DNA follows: TGTGCCAGCAGTGAATTTTTAGAGGGTGGATACGAGCAGTACTTC. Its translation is CASSEFLEGGYEQYF.

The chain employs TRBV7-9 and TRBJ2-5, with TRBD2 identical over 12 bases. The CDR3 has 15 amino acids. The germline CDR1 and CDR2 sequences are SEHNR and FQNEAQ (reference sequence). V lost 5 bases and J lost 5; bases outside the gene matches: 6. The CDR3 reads CASSVTSGSEETQYF. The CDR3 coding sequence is TGTGCCAGCAGCGTGACTAGCGGGAGTGAGGAGACCCAGTACTTC. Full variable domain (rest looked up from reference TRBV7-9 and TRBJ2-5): DTGVSQNPRHKITKRGQNVTFRCDPISEHNRLYWYRQTLGQGPEFLTYFQNEAQLEKSRLLSDRFSAERPKGSFSTLEIQRTEQGDSAMYLCASSVTSGSEETQYFGPGTRLLVL.

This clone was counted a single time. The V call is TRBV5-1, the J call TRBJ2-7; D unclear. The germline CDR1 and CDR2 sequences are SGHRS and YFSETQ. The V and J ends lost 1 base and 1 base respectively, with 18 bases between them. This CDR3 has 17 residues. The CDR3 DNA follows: TGCGCCAGCAGCTTGCGGTCAGGCTTCCAATTATCCTACGAGCAGTACTTC. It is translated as CASSLRSGFQLSYEQYF. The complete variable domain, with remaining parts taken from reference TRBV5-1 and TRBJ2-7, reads KAGVTQTPRYLIKTRGQQVTLSCSPISGHRSVSWYQQTPGQGLQFLFEYFSETQRNKGNFPGRFSGRQFSNSRSEMNVSTLELGDSALYLCASSLRSGFQLSYEQYFGPGTRLTVT.

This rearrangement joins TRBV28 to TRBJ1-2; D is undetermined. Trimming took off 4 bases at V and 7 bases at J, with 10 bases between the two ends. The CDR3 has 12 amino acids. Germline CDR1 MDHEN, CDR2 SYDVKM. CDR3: CASSYARFGYTF. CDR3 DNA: TGTGCCAGCAGTTATGCCCGATTTGGCTACACCTTC.